This T cell receptor (beta chain) was identified in a study of CD8+ T cells in alopecia areata. Study-level background: The authors scored treated patients' severity by affected scalp percentage. Whole-study results and caveats: Scalp sequencing captures resident alphabeta T cells of normal skin too.

Notes on this clone: Its antigen is currently unknown.

cDNA reverse transcribed from extracted RNA served as the sequencing template. Generated by immunoSEQ multiplex PCR, the TCRdb table keeps only in-frame clones and is missing some. The repertoire holds 100,000 or so clones, with around 60% as singletons. Treatment reported: oral pan-JAK inhibitor, 5-10 mg twice daily. Punch biopsies of lesional scalp, plus peripheral blood, were taken from alopecia areata patients. Starting from PBMCs, sorting isolated CD4+ and CD8+ T cells. This CDR3 contains 11 residues. V was shortened by 10 bases and J by 4 bases, with 10 bases between the two germline ends. From germline, CDR1 is MGHDK and CDR2 SYGVNS.

The rearrangement joins TRBV25-1 to TRBJ1-1; no definite D call. The receptor was derived from a human donor with alopecia areata. The sample in question was CD8+ T cells sorted from blood, obtained at approximately week 60, from a patient treated with tofacitinib. This CDR3 is CATRWGTEAFF. The CDR3 nucleotides read TGTGCCACCAGGTGGGGCACTGAAGCTTTCTTT.